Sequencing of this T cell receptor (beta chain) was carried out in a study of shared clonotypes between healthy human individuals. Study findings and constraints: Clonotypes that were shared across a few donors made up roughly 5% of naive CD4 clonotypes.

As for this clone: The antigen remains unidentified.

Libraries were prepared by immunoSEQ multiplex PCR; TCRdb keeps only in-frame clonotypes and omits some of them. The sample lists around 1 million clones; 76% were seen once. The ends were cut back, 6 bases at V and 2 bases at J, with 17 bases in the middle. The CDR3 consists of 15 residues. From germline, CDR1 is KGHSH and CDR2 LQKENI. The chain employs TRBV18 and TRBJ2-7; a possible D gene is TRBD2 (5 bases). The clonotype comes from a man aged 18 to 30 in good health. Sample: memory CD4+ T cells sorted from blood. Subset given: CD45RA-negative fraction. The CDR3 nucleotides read TGTGCCAGCTCGGCGAGGGCAGGCCCCCCCTACGAGCAGTACTTC. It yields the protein CASSARAGPPYEQYF.